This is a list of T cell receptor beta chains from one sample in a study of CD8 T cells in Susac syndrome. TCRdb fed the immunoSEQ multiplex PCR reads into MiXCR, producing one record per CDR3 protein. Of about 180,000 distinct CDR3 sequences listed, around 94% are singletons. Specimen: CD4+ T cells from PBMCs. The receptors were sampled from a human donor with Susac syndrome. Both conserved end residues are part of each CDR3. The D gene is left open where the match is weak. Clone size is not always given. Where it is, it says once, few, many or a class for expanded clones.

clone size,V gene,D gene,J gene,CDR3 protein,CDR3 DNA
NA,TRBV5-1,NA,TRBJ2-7,CASSPGSNSYEQYF,TGCGCCAGCAGCCCCGGGAGTAACTCCTACGAGCAGTACTTC
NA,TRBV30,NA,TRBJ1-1,CAWSYTEAFF,TGTGCCTGGTCTTATACTGAAGCTTTCTTT
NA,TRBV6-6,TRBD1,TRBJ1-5,CASTRERQGMPQHF,TGTGCCAGCACCCGGGAGAGACAGGGGATGCCCCAGCATTTT
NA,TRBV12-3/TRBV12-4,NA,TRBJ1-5,CASSLAGGANQPQHF,TGTGCCAGCAGTTTAGCGGGGGGGGCCAATCAGCCCCAGCATTTT
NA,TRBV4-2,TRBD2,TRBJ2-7,CASSQEYLAGGPNEQYF,TGTGCCAGCAGCCAGGAATATTTAGCGGGAGGGCCCAACGAGCAGTACTTC
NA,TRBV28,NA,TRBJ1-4,CASTLVSEQKLFF,TGTGCCAGCACCCTTGTAAGTGAGCAAAAACTGTTTTTT
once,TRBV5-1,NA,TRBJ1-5,CASSPGTPHQPQHF,TGCGCCAGCAGCCCCGGGACACCACATCAGCCCCAGCATTTT
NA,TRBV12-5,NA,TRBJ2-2,CASGLVIGAGGELFF,TGTGCTAGTGGTTTGGTAATAGGGGCTGGCGGGGAGCTGTTTTTT
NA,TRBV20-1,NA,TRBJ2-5,CSASVSAGWAETQYF,TGCAGTGCTAGTGTGTCGGCAGGCTGGGCGGAGACCCAGTACTTC
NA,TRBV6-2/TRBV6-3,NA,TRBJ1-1,CASSYSWTANTEAFF,TGTGCCAGCAGTTACTCGTGGACGGCGAACACTGAAGCTTTCTTT
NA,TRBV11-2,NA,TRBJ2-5,CASSLISTWGETQYF,TGTGCCAGCAGCTTAATTTCGACGTGGGGGGAGACCCAGTACTTC
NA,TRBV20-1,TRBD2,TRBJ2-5,CSAQGVSGRTQETQYF,TGCAGTGCCCAGGGGGTTAGCGGGAGGACCCAAGAGACCCAGTACTTC
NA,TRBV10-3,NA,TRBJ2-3,CAISEHDADTQYF,TGTGCCATCAGTGAGCATGATGCGGATACGCAGTATTTT
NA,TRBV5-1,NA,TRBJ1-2,CASSLQGANYGYTF,TGCGCCAGCAGCCTACAGGGAGCTAACTATGGCTACACCTTC
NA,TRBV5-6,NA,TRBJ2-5,CASSLEQLGETQYF,TGTGCCAGCAGCTTGGAACAGTTGGGGGAGACCCAGTACTTC
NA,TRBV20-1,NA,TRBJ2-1,CSAPALLSLVRNNEQFF,TGCAGTGCTCCCGCCCTCCTCTCCCTCGTGAGGAACAATGAGCAGTTCTTC
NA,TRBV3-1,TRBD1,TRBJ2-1,CASSQGTGSNEQFF,TGTGCCAGCAGCCAAGGGACAGGGTCAAATGAGCAGTTCTTC
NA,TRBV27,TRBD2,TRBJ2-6,CASSPRTRYFSGANVLTF,TGTGCCAGCAGTCCACGGACTAGATATTTCTCTGGGGCCAACGTCCTGACTTTC
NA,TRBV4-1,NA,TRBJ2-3,CASSQDMRDSTDTQYF,TGCGCCAGCAGCCAAGATATGAGGGATAGCACAGATACGCAGTATTTT
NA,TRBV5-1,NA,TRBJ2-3,CASSPDTSTDTQYF,TGCGCCAGCAGTCCGGACACTAGCACAGATACGCAGTATTTT
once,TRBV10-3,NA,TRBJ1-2,CAISEGIPKGVLGYGYTF,TGTGCCATCAGTGAGGGGATCCCCAAAGGGGTCCTAGGCTATGGCTACACCTTC
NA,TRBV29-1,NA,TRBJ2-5,CSVDTHLGHPQGKTQYF,TGCAGCGTGGATACCCACCTTGGACACCCTCAAGGAAAGACCCAGTACTTC
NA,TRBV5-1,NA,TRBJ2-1,CASSLDFNEQFF,TGCGCCAGCAGCCTAGATTTCAATGAGCAGTTCTTC
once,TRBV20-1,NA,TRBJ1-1,CSAQGRGNTEAFF,TGCAGTGCCCAGGGACGGGGTAACACTGAAGCTTTCTTT
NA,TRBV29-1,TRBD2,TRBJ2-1,CSVVGGRVTGNEQFF,TGCAGCGTCGTAGGTGGGAGGGTGACGGGCAATGAGCAGTTCTTC
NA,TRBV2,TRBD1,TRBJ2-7,CASSHPRGLNEQYF,TGTGCCAGCAGTCACCCCAGGGGGCTAAACGAGCAGTACTTC
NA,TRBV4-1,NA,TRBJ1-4,CASSQARAPTTNEKLFF,TGCGCCAGCAGCCAAGCTAGGGCACCAACAACTAATGAAAAACTGTTTTTT
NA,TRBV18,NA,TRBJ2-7,CASSPPGLLYEQYF,TGTGCCAGCTCACCCCCGGGGCTACTATACGAGCAGTACTTC
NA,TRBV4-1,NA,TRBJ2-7,CASSQDVTDYEQYF,TGCGCCAGCAGCCAAGATGTAACGGACTACGAGCAGTACTTC
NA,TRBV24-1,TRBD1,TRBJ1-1,CATSALTGATEAFF,TGTGCCACCAGTGCTCTCACAGGGGCTACTGAAGCTTTCTTT
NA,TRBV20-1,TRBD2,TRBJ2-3,CSARPSGGATQYF,TGCAGTGCTAGGCCTAGCGGGGGGGCTACGCAGTATTTT
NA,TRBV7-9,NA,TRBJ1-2,CASSPLWDGRTYGYTF,TGTGCCAGCAGCCCCCTGTGGGACGGGAGAACTTATGGCTACACCTTC
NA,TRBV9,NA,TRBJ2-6,CASSVGILSGANVLTF,TGTGCCAGCAGCGTAGGAATTCTCTCTGGGGCCAACGTCCTGACTTTC
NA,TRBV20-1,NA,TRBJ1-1,CSAFTGAGTGALGTEAFF,TGCAGTGCTTTTACGGGGGCCGGAACTGGGGCCTTGGGCACTGAAGCTTTCTTT
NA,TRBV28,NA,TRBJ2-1,CASSLAGKGYSGYNEQFF,TGTGCCAGCAGTTTAGCGGGAAAGGGGTACAGCGGGTACAATGAGCAGTTCTTC
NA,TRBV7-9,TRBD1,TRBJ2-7,CASSLGGTGTYEQYF,TGTGCCAGCAGCTTAGGGGGGACAGGGACCTACGAGCAGTACTTC
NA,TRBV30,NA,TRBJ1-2,CAWRPGLLWGYGYTF,TGTGCCTGGAGACCGGGACTTCTATGGGGTTATGGCTACACCTTC
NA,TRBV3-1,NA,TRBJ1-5,CASSQFVGGTEHF,TGTGCCAGCAGCCAATTTGTCGGGGGAACCGAGCATTTT
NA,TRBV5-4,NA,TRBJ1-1,CASSPLQIREAFF,TGTGCCAGCAGCCCGTTACAGATCCGTGAAGCTTTCTTT
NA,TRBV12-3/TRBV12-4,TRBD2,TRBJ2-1,CASSSTSGSSYNEQFF,TGTGCCAGCAGTTCGACTAGCGGGAGTTCCTACAATGAGCAGTTCTTC
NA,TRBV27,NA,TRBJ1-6,CASSLGRYNSPLHF,TGTGCCAGCAGCCTCGGACGGTATAATTCACCCCTCCACTTT
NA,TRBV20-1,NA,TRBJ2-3,CSARGPGFVTDTQYF,TGCAGTGCTAGAGGCCCAGGGTTTGTCACAGATACGCAGTATTTT
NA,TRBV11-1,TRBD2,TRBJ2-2,CASSYPPMTSGPQKRNTGELFF,TGTGCCAGCAGCTACCCACCAATGACTAGCGGGCCACAAAAGAGGAACACCGGGGAGCTGTTTTTT
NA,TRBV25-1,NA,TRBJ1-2,CASSETTDYGYTF,TGTGCCAGCAGTGAGACTACCGATTATGGCTACACCTTC
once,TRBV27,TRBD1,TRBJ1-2,CASSTRTGRGGYTF,TGTGCCAGCAGTACCCGGACAGGGAGAGGGGGCTACACCTTC
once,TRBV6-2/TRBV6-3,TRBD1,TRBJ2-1,CASRSTGGIGNEQFF,TGTGCCAGCAGGTCGACAGGGGGCATCGGGAATGAGCAGTTCTTC
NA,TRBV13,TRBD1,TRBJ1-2,CASSPGTGIYGYTF,TGTGCCAGCAGCCCGGGGACAGGGATCTATGGCTACACCTTC
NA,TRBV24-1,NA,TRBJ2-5,CATSDLGPIQETQYF,TGTGCCACCAGTGATCTAGGACCGATTCAAGAGACCCAGTACTTC
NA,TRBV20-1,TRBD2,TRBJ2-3,CSAHGTSGTPSTDTQYF,TGCAGTGCTCACGGGACTAGCGGGACACCTAGCACAGATACGCAGTATTTT
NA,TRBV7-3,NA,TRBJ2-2,CASSLGPLAGSGELFF,TGTGCCAGCAGCTTAGGACCTTTGGCGGGGTCCGGGGAGCTGTTTTTT
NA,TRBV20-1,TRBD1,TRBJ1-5,CSALTGGQPQHF,TGCAGTGCTCTGACAGGGGGTCAGCCCCAGCATTTT
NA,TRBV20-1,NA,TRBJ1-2,CSADPNYGYTF,TGCAGTGCGGATCCCAACTATGGCTACACCTTC
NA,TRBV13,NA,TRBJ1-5,CASRRQGLSNQPQHF,TGTGCCAGCAGACGCCAGGGTCTCAGCAATCAGCCCCAGCATTTT
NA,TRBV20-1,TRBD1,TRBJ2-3,CSARDLSQGESDTQYF,TGCAGTGCTAGAGATCTATCACAGGGGGAATCAGATACGCAGTATTTT
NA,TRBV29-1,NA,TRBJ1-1,CSVLTGSDAFF,TGCAGCGTACTTACAGGGTCTGACGCTTTCTTT
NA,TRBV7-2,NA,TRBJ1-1,CASSSQGSENTEAFF,TGTGCCAGCAGCTCCCAGGGTAGTGAGAACACTGAAGCTTTCTTT
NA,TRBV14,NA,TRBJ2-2,CASSQAGGAGELFF,TGTGCCAGCAGCCAAGCAGGCGGGGCCGGGGAGCTGTTTTTT
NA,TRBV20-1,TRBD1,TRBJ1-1,CSARDYQGVSTEAFF,TGCAGTGCTAGAGATTATCAGGGGGTAAGCACTGAAGCTTTCTTT
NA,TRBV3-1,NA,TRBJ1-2,CASSPVAVNNYGYTF,TGTGCCAGCAGCCCAGTGGCAGTTAATAACTATGGCTACACCTTC